The subject of this entry is one T cell receptor (beta chain). Researchers amplified the TCR beta CDR3 regions from RNA transcripts. The TCR CDR3 first-round RT-PCR relied on the HTBI primer set. TCRdb reprocessed the multiplex PCR reads with MiXCR, giving one entry per CDR3 protein. The sample holds 610,000 or so distinct CDR3 sequences, under 60% seen once. The entry originates in a study of T cells in Graves' hyperthyroidism and ophthalmopathy. It was considered stable Graves' hyperthyroidism when ophthalmopathy did not progress within 18 months. Between the trimmed V and J ends, which lost 5 bases and 4 bases, there was a span of 25 bases. In germline, CDR1 is ENHRY, CDR2 SYGVKD. This CDR3 is 18 amino acids long.

J is TRBJ2-3 and V is TRBV10-3; either TRBD1 or TRBD2 may supply D (6 bases each). The sequenced material came from peripheral blood or thyroid tissue (not recorded which). The clonotype was recovered from a woman under 30 with Graves' hyperthyroidism. Here the CDR3 reads CAISPSGASAHRSDTQYF. In DNA form, the CDR3 reads TGTGCCATCAGTCCCTCGGGGGCTAGCGCCCATCGATCAGATACGCAGTATTTT.